This T cell receptor (beta chain) was recovered during a study of shared clonotypes between healthy human individuals (dated by TCRdb to 2020 to 2022). About the full investigation: The cohort comprised a couple of women and three men aged 18 to 49 years. To estimate repertoire size and how much clonotype sharing occurs between individuals, the study deeply sequenced the blood TCR repertoires of a handful of healthy adults. To increase sequencing depth and limit assay-specific biases, different laboratories used diverse techniques to prepare libraries and sequence TCR repertoires. Per donor, three plates each were used for CD4 naive and CD4 memory, two for CD8 naive, and one for CD8 memory. Per donor, leukapheresis produced somewhere between about 0.85 and 8.9 billion PBMCs.

Using the deep immunoSEQ assay, TCR CDR3 regions were amplified from genomic DNA by multiplex PCR. Extracted genomic DNA from each cell subset was spread evenly across all wells of several immunoSEQ 96-well plates, with each plate serving as a replicate. For sorted subsets, approximately 190 ng of genomic DNA, equivalent to 25,000 to 35,000 T cell genomes, went into each replicate PCR. Purified libraries were measured with a Qubit 3.0 fluorometer, size-checked on a Bioanalyzer 2100, and measured again with the KAPA Library Quantification kit. A separate single-read 150-cycle Illumina NextSeq 550 flow cell was used to sequence each immunoSEQ 96-well plate. Processing in the source paper ran as follows. The immunoSEQ output contained only junctional sequences without quality scores, so filtering could not match that applied to full-length reads. Sequences were annotated with PyIR, a Python wrapper for IgBLAST v1.9, using IMGT germline references to assign V/J genes and CDR3. Reads were removed for weak V/J assignments (E-value above 1e-6), missing CDR3, stop codons, out-of-frame junctions, or ambiguous translated residues. V3J clonotypes were defined as sequences sharing the same inferred V gene, J gene, and CDR3 amino acid sequence. Percentage overlap between repertoires was calculated by dividing the number of shared unique clonotypes by the size of the smaller repertoire. Richness of each repertoire was evaluated using RTK rarefaction, the Chao1 estimator, and Recon v2.1 estimates of unobserved clonotypes. OLGA was used to compute generation probabilities for all TCRbeta clonotypes that the gDNA method yielded from a few donors. TCRdb stores this immuneACCESS table with in-frame sequences only. Part of the clones is absent; in the studies checked, under half of the shortfall reflects unresolved V genes, and no reason is known for the rest. V and J calls and clone size come straight from that table; D and trimming were deduced from the DNA. The sample profile shows millions of clones; 93% of them were found once. Jointly, the top ten make up around 1.7% of the sample.

V is cut by 4 bases and J by 0 bases, and the space between the germline ends is 15 bases. Its CDR3 holds 16 amino acids, cysteine through phenylalanine. The entry retains the CDR3 DNA only, 48 bases that are in frame from base 1. Based on the germline V gene, the CDR1 and CDR2 sequences are SGDLS and YYNGEE. CD8 naive samples consisted of CD45RO-negative cells that were positively selected for CCR7, yielding a CD45RA+CCR7+ population without TemRA cells. Donors were healthy HIV-negative adults with no recently reported acute infections or vaccinations. All donors were Caucasian adults living in Nashville, Tennessee, USA. After blood collection by leukapheresis, PBMCs were isolated using Ficoll-Histopaque density gradient centrifugation and then cryopreserved in the vapor phase of liquid nitrogen. Analytical flow cytometry was used to check the purity and quantity of every magnetically sorted T cell population. Genomic DNA was isolated from each sorted fraction and quantified by UV absorbance on a Nanodrop 2000c.

On the study overall, not on this receptor specifically: Higher generation probabilities were observed for clonotypes shared by all four sorted-subset donors than for non-shared clonotypes. Only blood was sampled, and tissue TCR repertoires likely differ from those in blood. Even with the large sequencing depth, rarefaction of the sorted-subset datasets indicated that sequencing was incomplete. Based on pairwise subsampling, the degree of clonotype sharing among donors was expected to be affected by sequencing depth. Across a few donors, around 5% of naive CD4, over 3% of naive CD8, roughly 2.3% of memory CD4, and roughly 0.4% of memory CD8 clonotypes were shared. Estimated clonotype richness was generally larger for naive than for memory subsets. Because the study included only a small number of donors, the genetic and exposure-history diversity represented was limited.

Concerning this clone: Its binding antigen is unknown. The sample holds no much larger clone one base away, and base qualities are not on file.

Recombination joined TRBV9 with TRBJ2-3; no D gene is confidently identified. The source of this sequence is a young man in good health. Some clones in this sample may be carry-over from other donors' samples. Sequenced material: naive CD8+ T cells from PBMCs. Interpreted using the paper, the cell subset or site label stands for: CD45RA+CCR7+. The CDR3 reads CASSLDADSSTDTQYF. Here is the DNA: TGTGCCAGCAGCCTAGACGCGGATTCTAGCACAGATACGCAGTATTTT.